The rows below give T cell receptor beta chains drawn from one sample of a study of T cells in Graves' hyperthyroidism and ophthalmopathy. MiXCR, run by TCRdb on the multiplex PCR reads, gives a single entry per CDR3 protein. The sample includes around 600,000 distinct CDR3 sequences, 12% to 15% of them seen just once. The sequencing sample was made of blood. These TCRs come from a woman aged 18-29 years with Graves' ophthalmopathy. The CDR3 runs from the conserved cysteine through the conserved F or W. The order of the fields is D gene, CDR3 length, J gene, V gene, clone size, CDR3 protein, CDR3 DNA. A D gene is named only where the DNA matches it firmly. Part of the rows lack a size; the others show once, few, many or a class for expanded clones.

>TRBD1|14|TRBJ1-4|TRBV13|many
CASSLGGQNEKLFF
TGTGCCAGCAGCTTGGGGGGACAGAATGAAAAACTGTTTTTT
>TRBD2|16|TRBJ2-1|TRBV3-1|many
CASSHVGGPLHNEQFF
TGTGCCAGCAGCCATGTGGGAGGGCCCCTCCACAATGAGCAGTTCTTC
>NA|14|TRBJ2-7|TRBV24-1|few
CATSDLGLPYEQYF
TGTGCCACCAGTGATTTGGGGCTCCCCTACGAGCAGTACTTC
>NA|16|TRBJ1-2|TRBV7-2|many
CASSFSRARGNYGYTF
TGTGCCAGCAGCTTCAGCAGGGCCCGGGGTAACTATGGCTACACCTTC
>NA|17|TRBJ2-1|TRBV10-3|NA
CAISDPGRGFSYNEQFF
TGTGCCATCAGTGATCCCGGTCGGGGGTTCTCGTACAATGAGCAGTTCTTC
>NA|15|TRBJ2-3|TRBV5-1|NA
CASSLGGEGLDTQYF
TGCGCCAGCAGCTTGGGAGGCGAGGGCCTGGATACGCAGTATTTT
>NA|11|TRBJ2-7|TRBV29-1|NA
CSVGRMGEQYF
TGCAGCGTCGGACGGATGGGGGAGCAGTACTTC
>NA|13|TRBJ2-1|TRBV28|many
CASSPSWTVEQFF
TGTGCCAGCAGTCCCTCCTGGACTGTTGAGCAGTTCTTC
>TRBD1|16|TRBJ1-5|TRBV18|NA
CASSSSTGGTNQPQHF
TGTGCCAGCTCAAGTTCGACAGGGGGGACGAATCAGCCCCAGCATTTT
>NA|15|TRBJ2-6|TRBV6-2/TRBV6-3|many
CASSYVTPGANVLTF
TGTGCCAGCAGTTATGTAACCCCTGGGGCCAACGTCCTGACTTTC
>TRBD1|17|TRBJ2-3|TRBV7-9|few
CASSLGVQGWGTDTQYF
TGTGCCAGCAGCTTAGGGGTACAGGGGTGGGGCACAGATACGCAGTATTTT
>TRBD1|18|TRBJ2-5|TRBV3-1|many
CASSPSRIGTGGEETQYF
TGTGCCAGCAGCCCCAGCAGAATTGGGACAGGGGGCGAAGAGACCCAGTACTTC
>TRBD1|16|TRBJ2-7|TRBV7-6|NA
CASGLADGQGLHEQYF
TGTGCCAGCGGCTTAGCGGACGGACAGGGGCTACACGAGCAGTACTTC
>TRBD2|18|TRBJ2-7|TRBV7-9|NA
CASSQGAPRGERWYEQYF
TGCGCCAGCAGCCAAGGAGCCCCCCGGGGGGAGAGGTGGTACGAGCAGTACTTC
>NA|14|TRBJ2-1|TRBV28|many
CASSLFHSYNEQFF
TGTGCCAGCAGTTTATTCCACTCCTACAATGAGCAGTTCTTC
>TRBD1|14|TRBJ2-7|TRBV29-1|NA
CSGRTGTGMYEQYF
TGCAGCGGGAGAACCGGGACAGGGATGTACGAGCAGTACTTC
>TRBD1|14|TRBJ2-1|TRBV4-1|NA
CASSHVGQGNEQFF
TGCGCCAGCAGCCATGTGGGACAGGGAAATGAGCAGTTCTTC
>NA|15|TRBJ1-6|TRBV2|many
CASSRLPGGAGPLHF
TGTGCCAGCAGTCGTCTTCCGGGAGGGGCAGGACCCCTCCACTTT
>TRBD1|15|TRBJ1-2|TRBV29-1|many
CSVDPGQGALYGYTF
TGCAGCGTTGACCCAGGGCAGGGGGCTCTCTATGGCTACACCTTC
>NA|14|TRBJ2-1|TRBV3-1|many
CASSQEGPYNEQFF
TGTGCCAGCAGCCAAGAGGGACCCTACAATGAGCAGTTCTTC
>NA|15|TRBJ1-1|TRBV19|few
CASTPPGLLGTEAFF
TGTGCCAGTACCCCCCCGGGACTTTTGGGCACTGAAGCTTTCTTT
>TRBD1|16|TRBJ1-2|TRBV27|many
CASSGGPGQGARGYTF
TGTGCCAGCAGTGGGGGTCCGGGACAGGGGGCGCGAGGCTACACCTTC
>NA|15|TRBJ2-6|TRBV3-1|many
CASSLGRSGANVLTF
TGTGCCAGCAGCCTCGGCCGCTCTGGGGCCAACGTCCTGACTTTC
>NA|18|TRBJ2-2|TRBV30|NA
CAWSVPPTRLPNTGELFF
TGTGCCTGGAGTGTCCCCCCGACAAGGCTACCGAACACCGGGGAGCTGTTTTTT